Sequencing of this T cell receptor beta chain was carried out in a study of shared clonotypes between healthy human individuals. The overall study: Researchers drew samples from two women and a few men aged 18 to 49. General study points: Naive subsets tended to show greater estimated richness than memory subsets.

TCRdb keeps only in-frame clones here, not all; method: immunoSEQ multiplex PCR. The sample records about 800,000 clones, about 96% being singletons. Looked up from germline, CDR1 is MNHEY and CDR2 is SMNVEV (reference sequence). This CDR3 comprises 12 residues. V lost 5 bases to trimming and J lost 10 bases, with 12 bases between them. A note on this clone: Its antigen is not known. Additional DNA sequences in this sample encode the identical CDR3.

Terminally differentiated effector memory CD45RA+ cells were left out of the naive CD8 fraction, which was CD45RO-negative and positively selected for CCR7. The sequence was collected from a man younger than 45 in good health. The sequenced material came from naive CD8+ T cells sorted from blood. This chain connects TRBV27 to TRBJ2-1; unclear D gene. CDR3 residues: CASSLWGSEQFF. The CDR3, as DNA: TGTGCCAGCAGTCTTTGGGGTAGCGAGCAGTTCTTC.